This T cell receptor (beta chain) appears in the sequencing data of a study of shared clonotypes between healthy human individuals. Trimming stripped 5 bases from V and 5 bases from J, with 3 bases between. Germline V CDR1 and CDR2: SNHLY, FYNNEI. This CDR3 has 10 residues. For each subset, genomic DNA was distributed in equal portions over several immunoSEQ plates. TCRdb's copy holds only in-frame clones and misses some; the assay was immunoSEQ multiplex PCR. The top ten clones hold 0.064% of a sample with 500,000 to 550,000 clones, about 96% of them seen once. As for this clone: Different DNA sequences within this sample yield the same CDR3.

This chain uses TRBV2 with TRBJ2-5; the D is unclear. The sample taken for sequencing was naive CD4+ T cells sorted from blood. Subset of the sample: CD45RA+ positively selected. The clonotype comes from a young woman in good health. In DNA, the CDR3 is TGTGCCAGCAGTCTGGAGACCCAGTACTTC. Translating it yields CASSLETQYF.